This T cell receptor (beta chain) was profiled in a study of shared clonotypes between healthy human individuals. Findings and limits, study-wide: The study found lower generation probabilities in non-shared clonotypes than in those shared by all four donors.

V was pared by 4 bases and J by 1 base, with 16 bases between. Germline V gene sequence: CDR1 SGDLS, CDR2 YYNGEE. This CDR3 contains 16 residues. Original data processing: ImmunoSEQ sequences covered only the junction and lacked quality scores; filtering therefore differed. Assay used: immunoSEQ multiplex PCR; TCRdb lists only in-frame clones, some missing. The V and J calls and the clone size are those of that table, but D and trimming were determined from the DNA. The sample includes about 600,000 clones, around 97% seen only once; the top ten take roughly 0.055%. Concerning this clone itself: As yet, its antigen is unknown.

The source material was naive CD4+ T cells sorted from blood. Subset: CD45RA+ positively selected. The rearrangement uses TRBV9 and TRBJ2-3; D unclear. This clonotype originated in a woman in her twenties or thirties in good health. As DNA, the CDR3 is TGTGCCAGCAGCCCTACCCACGGCTCCCGCACAGATACGCAGTATTTT. It yields the protein CASSPTHGSRTDTQYF.